Below, 10 T cell receptor beta chains from the same sample are listed, as sequenced in a study of blood T cell repertoires in COVID-19. Method: immunoSEQ multiplex PCR; TCRdb's copy keeps in-frame clones and lacks some. The sample lists about 400,000 clones; roughly 90% were seen once. The sample was peripheral blood. The source is a man aged 40-49 years with acute or convalescent COVID-19.

The chain has TRBV7-9 and TRBJ2-7; the match to TRBD1 covers 7 bases. This CDR3 is built from 14 residues. Germline CDR1 SEHNR, CDR2 FQNEAQ (reference sequence). Trimming removed 5 bases from V and 2 bases from J; junction bases left unmatched: 6. The CDR3 is CASSRGQFPYEQYF. CDR3 in DNA: TGTGCCAGCAGCCGGGGACAGTTCCCCTACGAGCAGTACTTC.

This clone was recorded a few times. The V call is TRBV18, the J call TRBJ2-7; the D gene is possibly TRBD1 (5 bases). This CDR3 comprises 14 residues. V lost 4 bases to trimming and J lost 7 bases, with 17 bases between them. CDR1 KGHSH and CDR2 LQKENI come from the germline V gene. CDR3 DNA: TGTGCCAGCTCACATCCAGGGTCTGTATCGGAGCAGTACTTC. It is translated as CASSHPGSVSEQYF.

The gene calls are TRBV3-1 (or the pseudogene TRBV3-2) and TRBJ1-6, with D perhaps matching TRBD1 (6 bases). Per the germline V gene, CDR1 is LGHDT and CDR2 is YNNKEL (reference sequence). There are 14 residues in the CDR3. The germline V and J ends were trimmed by 4 bases and 3 bases, with 7 bases remaining between them. The chain's CDR3 is CASSRTDYNSPLHF. The CDR3 nucleotides read TGTGCCAGCAGCCGGACAGACTATAATTCACCCCTCCACTTT.

This clone was observed a handful of times. Other DNA sequences in the sample encode the same CDR3. CDR3 DNA sequence: TGCAGCGTTGATCAGCCCCCAGTGGCAGGGGGCGATAACTATGGCTACACCTTC. It yields the protein CSVDQPPVAGGDNYGYTF. The gene calls are TRBV29-1 and TRBJ1-2; 8 nucleotides line up with TRBD1. CDR1 and CDR2 (germline): SQVTM, ANQGSEA. Trimming took 3 bases from V and 1 from J; bases not matched to a gene: 16. The CDR3 spans 18 residues.

The chain has TRBV6-5 and TRBJ2-5; TRBD2 is a possible D gene (6 bases). The V gene's germline CDR1 is MNHEY and CDR2 SVGAGI. CDR3 length equals 14 residues. V lost 5 bases, J lost 5 bases, and 15 bases lay in between. The CDR3 bases are TGTGCCAGCAGTCCCTACGGGGGAAGGGAGACCCAGTACTTC. Protein: CASSPYGGRETQYF.

This sequence joins TRBV10-3 and TRBJ2-3; no firm D call. This CDR3 has 13 amino acids. V lost 5 bases and J 5 bases, leaving 11 bases between the germline ends. Germline values: CDR1 ENHRY, CDR2 SYGVKD. In DNA form, the CDR3 reads TGTGCCATCAGTTCCCGACTGGGAGATACGCAGTATTTT. This encodes CAISSRLGDTQYF.

The V and J genes are TRBV28 and TRBJ1-6, with TRBD1 matching over 7 bases. The germline V gene encodes CDR1 MDHEN and CDR2 SYDVKM. J lost 14 bases, V lost 6 bases, and 7 bases had no gene match. The CDR3 runs 12 residues. The CDR3 DNA reads as TGTGCCAGCAGCCGATCGACAGGGTCCCTCCACTTT. Residues: CASSRSTGSLHF.

This chain joins TRBV19 and TRBJ2-1, with 9 bases that match TRBD2. The CDR3 length is 16 residues. The germline CDR1 and CDR2 sequences are LNHDA and SQIVND (reference sequence). V lost 3 bases, J lost 8 bases, and 11 bases stayed unmatched. The CDR3 spells CASSIEASGIFYEQFF. CDR3 sequence (DNA): TGTGCCAGTAGTATTGAAGCTAGCGGGATATTCTATGAGCAGTTCTTC.

This chain connects TRBV27 to TRBJ1-5, with a weak D call TRBD1 (6 bases). The CDR3 runs to 14 residues. V lost 5 bases, J lost 1 base, and 9 bases lay in between. The V gene's germline CDR1 is MNHEY and CDR2 SMNVEV (reference sequence). As DNA, the CDR3 is TGTGCCAGCAGTCGCGACAGGAGCAATCAGCCCCAGCATTTT. Protein product: CASSRDRSNQPQHF.

This clone has only a few counts. This rearrangement joins TRBV12-3 or TRBV12-4 to TRBJ1-1; tentative D call: TRBD1 (5 bases). The CDR3 extends over 13 amino acids. The V gene lost 3 bases and the J gene lost 8 bases, with 13 bases spanning the gap. The CDR3 DNA is TGTGCCAGCAGTTTCCAGGGAATAAGGGAAGCTTTCTTT. It specifies CASSFQGIREAFF.